Presented here are 6 T cell receptor beta chains from one specimen sequenced in a study of control samples from healthy donors and cancer patients. Clones were read by immunoSEQ multiplex PCR, and TCRdb kept only the in-frame ones, dropping some. The table has more than 140,000 clones, approximately 94% seen once. The sample taken for sequencing was blood. The receptors were sampled from a man in his forties in good health.

The chain has TRBV9 and TRBJ2-5; perhaps TRBD2 as D (6 bases). The CDR3 loop spans 14 amino acids. CDR1 is SGDLS and CDR2 is YYNGEE in the germline V gene. V dropped 4 bases and J dropped 0 bases, with 10 bases sitting between them. The CDR3 DNA reads as TGTGCCAGCAGCCCCTGGGACTACCAAGAGACCCAGTACTTC. Residues: CASSPWDYQETQYF.

The chain uses TRBV7-9 and TRBJ1-4, with a weak D call TRBD1 (5 bases). Germline assignment: CDR1 SEHNR and CDR2 FQNEAQ (reference sequence). The CDR3 loop spans 16 amino acids. V lost 4 bases to trimming and J lost 6 bases, with 18 bases between them. Here the CDR3 DNA reads TGTGCCAGCAGCTCAACAAACGGGGGGTCCTATGAAAAACTGTTTTTT. This codes for CASSSTNGGSYEKLFF.

This clone was detected once. The genes are TRBV6-6 and TRBJ2-7, with D possibly matching TRBD1 (6 bases). V gave up 2 bases and J gave up 5 bases, with 16 bases separating them. Germline CDR1 and CDR2: MNHNY and SVGAGI (reference sequence). The CDR3 sequence is 15 residues long. The CDR3 coding sequence is TGTGCCAGCAGTTACGCGCAGGGGTTAAACCACGAGCAGTACTTC. This translates into CASSYAQGLNHEQYF.

The chain recombines TRBV6-5 with TRBJ1-1, with D unresolved. Germline loops: CDR1 MNHEY, CDR2 SVGAGI. The ends were cut back, 2 bases at V and 5 bases at J, with 9 bases in the middle. The CDR3 length is 13 residues. CDR3 bases: TGTGCCAGCAGTTACGGAAGGGCTACTGAAGCTTTCTTT. Protein product: CASSYGRATEAFF.

The CDR3 nucleotides are TGTGCCAGCAGCGGACAGGGGCCCTACGAGCAGTACTTC. It codes for CASSGQGPYEQYF. The V call is TRBV27, the J call TRBJ2-7; 9 nucleotides match TRBD1. The CDR3 runs to 13 residues. V lost 6 bases and J lost 2; bases outside the gene matches: 2. Germline assignment: CDR1 MNHEY and CDR2 SMNVEV (reference sequence).

The rearrangement joins TRBV21-1 to TRBJ2-2; the table's D call, TRBD2, was not checked against the DNA. TRBV21-1 is designated a pseudogene. The CDR3 spans 15 residues. CDR3 nucleotide sequence: TGTGCCAGCAGCAAACGGGACTCAAGCACCGGGGAGCTGTTTTTT. As protein: CASSKRDSSTGELFF.